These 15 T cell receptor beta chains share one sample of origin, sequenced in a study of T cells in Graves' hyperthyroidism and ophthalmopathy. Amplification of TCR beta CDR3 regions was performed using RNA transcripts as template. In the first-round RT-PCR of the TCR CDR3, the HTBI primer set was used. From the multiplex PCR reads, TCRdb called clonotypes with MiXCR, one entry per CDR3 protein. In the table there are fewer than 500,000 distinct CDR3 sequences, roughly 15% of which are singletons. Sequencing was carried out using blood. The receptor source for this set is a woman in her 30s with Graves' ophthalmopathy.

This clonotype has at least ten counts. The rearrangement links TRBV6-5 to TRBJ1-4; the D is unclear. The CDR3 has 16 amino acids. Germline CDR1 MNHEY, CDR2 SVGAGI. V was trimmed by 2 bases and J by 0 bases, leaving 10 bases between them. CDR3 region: CASSYNRAATNEKLFF. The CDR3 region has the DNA TGTGCCAGCAGTTACAATCGGGCTGCAACTAATGAAAAACTGTTTTTT.

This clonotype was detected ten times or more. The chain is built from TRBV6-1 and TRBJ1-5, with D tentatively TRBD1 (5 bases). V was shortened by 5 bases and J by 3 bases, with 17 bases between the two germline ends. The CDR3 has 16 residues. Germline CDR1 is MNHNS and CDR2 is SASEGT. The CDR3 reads CASSPGGGVVNQPQHF. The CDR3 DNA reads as TGTGCCAGCAGTCCGGGCGGGGGTGTGGTCAATCAGCCCCAGCATTTT.

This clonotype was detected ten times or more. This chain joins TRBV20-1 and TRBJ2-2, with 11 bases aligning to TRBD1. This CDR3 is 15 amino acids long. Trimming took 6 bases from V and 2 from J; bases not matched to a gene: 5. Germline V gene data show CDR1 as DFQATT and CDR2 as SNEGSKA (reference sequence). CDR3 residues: CSAPGQGGNTGELFF. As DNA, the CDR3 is TGCAGTGCCCCGGGACAGGGGGGAAACACCGGGGAGCTGTTTTTT.

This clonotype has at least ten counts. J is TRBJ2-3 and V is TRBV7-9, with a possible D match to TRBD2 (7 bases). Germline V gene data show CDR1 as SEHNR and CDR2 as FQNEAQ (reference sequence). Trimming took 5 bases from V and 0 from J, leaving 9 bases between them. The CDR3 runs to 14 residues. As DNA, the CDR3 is TGTGCCAGCAGCGGGGGGGCGAGCACAGATACGCAGTATTTT. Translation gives CASSGGASTDTQYF.

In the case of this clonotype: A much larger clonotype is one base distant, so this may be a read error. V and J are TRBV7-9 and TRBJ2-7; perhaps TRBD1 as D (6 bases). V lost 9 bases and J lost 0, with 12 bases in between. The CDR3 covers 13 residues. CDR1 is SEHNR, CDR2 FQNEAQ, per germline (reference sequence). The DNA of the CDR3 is TGTGCCAGAAGCGGACAGTCCTCCTACGAGCAGTACTTC. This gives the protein CARSGQSSYEQYF.

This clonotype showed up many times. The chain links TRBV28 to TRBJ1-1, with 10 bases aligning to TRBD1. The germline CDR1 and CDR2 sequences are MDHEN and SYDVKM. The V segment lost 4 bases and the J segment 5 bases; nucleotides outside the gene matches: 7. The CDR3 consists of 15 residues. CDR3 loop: CASSSTGGEDTEAFF. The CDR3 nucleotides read TGTGCCAGCAGTTCGACAGGGGGCGAGGATACTGAAGCTTTCTTT.

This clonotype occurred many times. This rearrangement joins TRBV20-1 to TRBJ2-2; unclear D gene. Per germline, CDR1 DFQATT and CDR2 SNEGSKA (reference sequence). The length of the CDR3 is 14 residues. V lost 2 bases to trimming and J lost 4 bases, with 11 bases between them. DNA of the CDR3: TGCAGTGCTAGAACCTGGTCACCCACCGGGGAGCTGTTTTTT. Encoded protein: CSARTWSPTGELFF.

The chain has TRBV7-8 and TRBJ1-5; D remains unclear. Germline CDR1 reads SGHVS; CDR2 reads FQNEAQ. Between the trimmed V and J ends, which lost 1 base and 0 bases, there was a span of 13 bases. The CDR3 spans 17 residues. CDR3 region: CASSLVFGRDSNQPQHF. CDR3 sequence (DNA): TGTGCCAGCAGCTTAGTATTTGGGAGAGATAGCAATCAGCCCCAGCATTTT.

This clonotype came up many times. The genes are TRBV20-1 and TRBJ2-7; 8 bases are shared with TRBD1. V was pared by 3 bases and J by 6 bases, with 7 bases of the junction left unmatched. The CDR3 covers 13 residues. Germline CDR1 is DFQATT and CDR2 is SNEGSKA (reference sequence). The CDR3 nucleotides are TGCAGTGCTAGGAGGAGACAGGGGCCCGAGCAGTACTTC. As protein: CSARRRQGPEQYF.

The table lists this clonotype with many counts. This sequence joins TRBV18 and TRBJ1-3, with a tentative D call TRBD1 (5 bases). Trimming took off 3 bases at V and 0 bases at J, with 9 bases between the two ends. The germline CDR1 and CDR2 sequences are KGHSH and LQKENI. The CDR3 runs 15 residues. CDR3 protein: CASSPTESSGNTIYF. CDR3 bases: TGTGCCAGCTCACCGACAGAGAGCTCTGGAAACACCATATATTTT.

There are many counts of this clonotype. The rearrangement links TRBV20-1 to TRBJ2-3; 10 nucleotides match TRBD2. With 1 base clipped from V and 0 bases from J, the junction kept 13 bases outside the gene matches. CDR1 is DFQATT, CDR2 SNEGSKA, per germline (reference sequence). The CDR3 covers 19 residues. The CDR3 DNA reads TGCAGTGCTAGAGCCCTTCTAGCGGGGGCCCACCCTAGCACAGATACGCAGTATTTT. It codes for CSARALLAGAHPSTDTQYF.

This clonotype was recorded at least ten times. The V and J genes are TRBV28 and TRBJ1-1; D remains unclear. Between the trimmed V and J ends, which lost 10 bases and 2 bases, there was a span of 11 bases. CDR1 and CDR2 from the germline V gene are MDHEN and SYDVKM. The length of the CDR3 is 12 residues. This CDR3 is CATEDGNTEAFF. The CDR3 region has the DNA TGTGCCACCGAGGACGGAAACACTGAAGCTTTCTTT.

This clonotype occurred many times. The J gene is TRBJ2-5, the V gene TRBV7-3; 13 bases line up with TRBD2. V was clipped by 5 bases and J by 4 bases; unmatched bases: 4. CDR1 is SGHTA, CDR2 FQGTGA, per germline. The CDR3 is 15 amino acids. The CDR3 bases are TGTGCCAGCAGCAAGACTAGCGGGGGGTTAGAGACCCAGTACTTC. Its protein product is CASSKTSGGLETQYF.

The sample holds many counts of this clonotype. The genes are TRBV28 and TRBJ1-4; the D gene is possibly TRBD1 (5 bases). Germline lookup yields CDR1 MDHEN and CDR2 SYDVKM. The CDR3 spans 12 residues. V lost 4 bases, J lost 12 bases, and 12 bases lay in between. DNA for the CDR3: TGTGCCAGCAGTTCCAGGGCCCTCGAACTGTTTTTT. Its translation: CASSSRALELFF.

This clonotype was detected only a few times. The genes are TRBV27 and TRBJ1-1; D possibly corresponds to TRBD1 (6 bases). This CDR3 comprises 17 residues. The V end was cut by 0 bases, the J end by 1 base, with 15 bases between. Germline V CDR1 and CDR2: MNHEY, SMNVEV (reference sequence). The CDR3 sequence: CASSLSAVGGANTEAFF. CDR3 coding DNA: TGTGCCAGCAGTTTATCAGCAGTTGGGGGGGCGAACACTGAAGCTTTCTTT.